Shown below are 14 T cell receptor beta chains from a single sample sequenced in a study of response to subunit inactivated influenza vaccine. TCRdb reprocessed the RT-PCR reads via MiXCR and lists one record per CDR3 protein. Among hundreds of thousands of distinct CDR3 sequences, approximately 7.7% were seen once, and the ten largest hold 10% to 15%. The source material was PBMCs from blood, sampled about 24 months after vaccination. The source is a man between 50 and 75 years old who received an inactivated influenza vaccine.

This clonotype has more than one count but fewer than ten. The CDR3 region is CASSQENGPPSTDTQYF. Here the CDR3 DNA reads TGTGCCAGCAGCCAAGAAAACGGACCACCCAGCACAGATACGCAGTATTTT. This sequence joins TRBV4-2 and TRBJ2-3, with D unresolved. From germline, CDR1 is LGHNA and CDR2 YNFKEQ. V lost 0 bases and J lost 0, with 13 bases in between. The CDR3 loop spans 17 amino acids.

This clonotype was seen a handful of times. The CDR3 sequence: CSARKSFRDHEQYF. The CDR3 DNA follows: TGCAGTGCTAGAAAGTCATTCAGGGACCACGAGCAGTACTTC. The chain joins TRBV20-1 to TRBJ2-7, with D possibly being TRBD1 or TRBD2 (5 bases each). The CDR3 has 14 amino acids. Trimming shortened V by 2 bases and J by 5 bases, and 16 bases separated the two germline ends. CDR1 DFQATT and CDR2 SNEGSKA come from the germline V gene (reference sequence).

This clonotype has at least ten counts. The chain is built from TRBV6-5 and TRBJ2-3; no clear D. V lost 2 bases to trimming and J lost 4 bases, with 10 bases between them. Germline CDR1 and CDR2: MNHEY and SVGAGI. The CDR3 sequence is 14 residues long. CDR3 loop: CASSYAANSDTQYF. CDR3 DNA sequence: TGTGCCAGCAGTTACGCGGCTAACTCAGATACGCAGTATTTT.

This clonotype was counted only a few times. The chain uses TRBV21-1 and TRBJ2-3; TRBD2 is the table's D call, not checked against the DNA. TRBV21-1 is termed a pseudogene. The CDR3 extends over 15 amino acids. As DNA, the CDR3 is TGTGCCAGCCTGTTGACTAGCGGGAGTGTGGATACGCAGTATTTT. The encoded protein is CASLLTSGSVDTQYF.

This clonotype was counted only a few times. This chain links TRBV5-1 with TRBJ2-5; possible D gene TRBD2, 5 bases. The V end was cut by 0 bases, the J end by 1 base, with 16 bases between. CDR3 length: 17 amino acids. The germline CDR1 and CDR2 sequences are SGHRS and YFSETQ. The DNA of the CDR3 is TGCGCCAGCAGCTTGGCTATAGCGTCTGTAACCCAAGAGACCCAGTACTTC. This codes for CASSLAIASVTQETQYF.

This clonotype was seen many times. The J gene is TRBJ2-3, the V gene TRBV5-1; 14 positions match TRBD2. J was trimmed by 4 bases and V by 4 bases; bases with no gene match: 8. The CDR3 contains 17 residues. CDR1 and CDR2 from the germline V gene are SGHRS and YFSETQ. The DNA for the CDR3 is TGCGCCAGCAGCCCAGGGACTAGCGGGAGAGGAGCAGATACGCAGTATTTT. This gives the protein CASSPGTSGRGADTQYF.

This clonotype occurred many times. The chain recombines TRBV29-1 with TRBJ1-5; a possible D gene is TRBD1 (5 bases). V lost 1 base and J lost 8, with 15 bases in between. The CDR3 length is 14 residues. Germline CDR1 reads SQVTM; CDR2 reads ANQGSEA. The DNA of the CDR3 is TGCAGCGTTGAAGTGGGGGGGATCGGTGAGCCCCAGCATTTT. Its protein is CSVEVGGIGEPQHF.

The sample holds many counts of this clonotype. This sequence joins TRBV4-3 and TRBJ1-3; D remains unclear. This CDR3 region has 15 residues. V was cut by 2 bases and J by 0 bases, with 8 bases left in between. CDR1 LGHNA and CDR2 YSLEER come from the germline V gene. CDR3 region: CASSQKFSSGNTIYF. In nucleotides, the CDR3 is TGCGCCAGCAGCCAAAAATTCAGCTCTGGAAACACCATATATTTT.

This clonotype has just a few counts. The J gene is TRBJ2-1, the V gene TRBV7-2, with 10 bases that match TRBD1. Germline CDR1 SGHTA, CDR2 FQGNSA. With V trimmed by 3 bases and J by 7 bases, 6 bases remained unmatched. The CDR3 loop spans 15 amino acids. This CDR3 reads CASSLRQGAWNEQFF. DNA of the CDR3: TGTGCCAGCAGCTTGAGACAGGGGGCTTGGAATGAGCAGTTCTTC.

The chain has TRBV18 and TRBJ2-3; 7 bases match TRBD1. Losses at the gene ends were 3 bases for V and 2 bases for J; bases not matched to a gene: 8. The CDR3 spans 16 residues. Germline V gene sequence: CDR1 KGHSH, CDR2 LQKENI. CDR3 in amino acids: CASSPRETGLTDTQYF. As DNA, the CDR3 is TGTGCCAGCTCACCCAGGGAGACAGGGCTCACAGATACGCAGTATTTT.

The CDR3 region has the DNA TGTGCCACCAGTGATTTAGGACAGGGAAGCACAGATACGCAGTATTTT. This codes for CATSDLGQGSTDTQYF. The chain links TRBV24-1 to TRBJ2-3; 8 bases are shared with TRBD1. Germline trimming cut 1 base from V and 0 bases from J; bases unmatched to any gene: 2. In germline, CDR1 is KGHDR, CDR2 SFDVKD. This CDR3 has 16 amino acids.

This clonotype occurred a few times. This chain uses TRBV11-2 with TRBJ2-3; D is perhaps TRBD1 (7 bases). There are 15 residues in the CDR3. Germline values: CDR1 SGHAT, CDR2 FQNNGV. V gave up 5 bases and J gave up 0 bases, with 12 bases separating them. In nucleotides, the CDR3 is TGTGCCAGCAGCCTACAGGGGACTAGCACAGATACGCAGTATTTT. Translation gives CASSLQGTSTDTQYF.

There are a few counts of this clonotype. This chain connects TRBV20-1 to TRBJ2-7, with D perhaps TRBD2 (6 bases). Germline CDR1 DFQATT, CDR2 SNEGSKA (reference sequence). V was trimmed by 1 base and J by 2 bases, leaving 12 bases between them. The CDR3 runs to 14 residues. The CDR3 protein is CSARVFSGAYEQYF. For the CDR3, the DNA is TGCAGTGCTAGAGTTTTTAGCGGCGCCTACGAGCAGTACTTC.

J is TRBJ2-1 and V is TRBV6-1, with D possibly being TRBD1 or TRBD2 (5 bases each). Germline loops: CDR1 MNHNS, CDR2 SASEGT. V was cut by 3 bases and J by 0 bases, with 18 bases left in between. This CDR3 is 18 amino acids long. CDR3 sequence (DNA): TGTGCCAGCAGTGAGAGGGGCCCGGTAGCACTCTCCTACAATGAGCAGTTCTTC. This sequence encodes CASSERGPVALSYNEQFF.